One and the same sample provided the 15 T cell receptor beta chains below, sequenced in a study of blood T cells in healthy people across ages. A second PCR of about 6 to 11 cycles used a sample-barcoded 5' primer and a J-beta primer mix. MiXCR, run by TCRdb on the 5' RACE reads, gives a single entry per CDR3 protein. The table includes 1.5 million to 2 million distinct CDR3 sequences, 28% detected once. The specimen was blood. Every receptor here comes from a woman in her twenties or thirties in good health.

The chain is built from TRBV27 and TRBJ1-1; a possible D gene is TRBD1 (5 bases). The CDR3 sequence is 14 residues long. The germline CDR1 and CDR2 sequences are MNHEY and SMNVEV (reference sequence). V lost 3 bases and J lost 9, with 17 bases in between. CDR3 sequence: CASSFVGRGPKAFF. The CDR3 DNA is TGTGCCAGCAGTTTTGTGGGGAGGGGACCGAAAGCTTTCTTT.

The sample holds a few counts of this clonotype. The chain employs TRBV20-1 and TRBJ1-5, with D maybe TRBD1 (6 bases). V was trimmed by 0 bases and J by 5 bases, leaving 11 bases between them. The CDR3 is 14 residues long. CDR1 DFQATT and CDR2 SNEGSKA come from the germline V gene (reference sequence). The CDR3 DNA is TGCAGTGCTAGAGAAGGACAGCCTTATCAGCCCCAGCATTTT. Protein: CSAREGQPYQPQHF.

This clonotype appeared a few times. CDR3 DNA: TGCAGTGCCGCCGTTTTCGGGGGATACAATGAGCAGTTCTTC. This encodes CSAAVFGGYNEQFF. This chain uses TRBV20-1 with TRBJ2-1, with D perhaps TRBD2 (6 bases). Germline V gene lookup returns CDR1 DFQATT and CDR2 SNEGSKA (reference sequence). Trimming removed 6 bases from V and 4 bases from J, with 16 bases in between. The CDR3 has 14 amino acids.

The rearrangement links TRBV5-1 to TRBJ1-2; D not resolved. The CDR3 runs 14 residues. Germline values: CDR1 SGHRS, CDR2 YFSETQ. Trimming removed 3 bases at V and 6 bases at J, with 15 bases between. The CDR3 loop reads CASSWGTGRDGYTF. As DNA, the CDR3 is TGCGCCAGCAGCTGGGGAACCGGGCGGGATGGCTACACCTTC.

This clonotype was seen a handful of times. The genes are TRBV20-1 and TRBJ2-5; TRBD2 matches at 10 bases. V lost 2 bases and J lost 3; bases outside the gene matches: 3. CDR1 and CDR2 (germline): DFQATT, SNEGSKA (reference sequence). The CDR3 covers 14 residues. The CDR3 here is CSARQTSGEETQYF. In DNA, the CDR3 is TGCAGTGCTAGACAAACTAGCGGGGAAGAGACCCAGTACTTC.

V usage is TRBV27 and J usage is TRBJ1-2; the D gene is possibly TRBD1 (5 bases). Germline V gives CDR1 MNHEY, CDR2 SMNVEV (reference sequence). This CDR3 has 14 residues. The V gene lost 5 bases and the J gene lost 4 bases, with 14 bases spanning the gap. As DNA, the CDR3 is TGTGCCAGCAGTCCCGGGGCTACTGGCTATGGCTACACCTTC. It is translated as CASSPGATGYGYTF.

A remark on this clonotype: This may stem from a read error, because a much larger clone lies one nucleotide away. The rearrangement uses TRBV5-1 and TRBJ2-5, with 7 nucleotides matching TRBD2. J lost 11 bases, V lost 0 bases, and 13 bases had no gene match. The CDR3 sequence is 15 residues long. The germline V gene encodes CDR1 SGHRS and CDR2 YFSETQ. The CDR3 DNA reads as TGCGCCAGCAGCTTGGAACTGGCCTCTAGCGGTGAGCAGTACTTC. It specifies CASSLELASSGEQYF.

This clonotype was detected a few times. The chain's CDR3 is CAWSVETGDGYTF. Written as DNA, the CDR3 is TGTGCCTGGAGTGTTGAGACAGGGGATGGCTACACCTTC. V usage is TRBV30 and J usage is TRBJ1-2, with 8 bases lining up with TRBD1. This CDR3 region has 13 residues. V dropped 0 bases and J dropped 6; count of bases not matched to a gene: 3. Germline lookup yields CDR1 GTSNPN and CDR2 SVGIG (reference sequence).

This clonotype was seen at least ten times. CDR3 coding DNA: TGTGCCAGCAGCTTAGTCGGTCTAGCGGGGGGACCGAAGGAGACCCAGTACTTC. Its translation: CASSLVGLAGGPKETQYF. The chain carries TRBV11-2 and TRBJ2-5; TRBD2 matches 11 bases. Germline loops: CDR1 SGHAT, CDR2 FQNNGV. V gave up 1 base and J gave up 5 bases; unmatched junction bases: 12. The CDR3 is made up of 18 amino acids.

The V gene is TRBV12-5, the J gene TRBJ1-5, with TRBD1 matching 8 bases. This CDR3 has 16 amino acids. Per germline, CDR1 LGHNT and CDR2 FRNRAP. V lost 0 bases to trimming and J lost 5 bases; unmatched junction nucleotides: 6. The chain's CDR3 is CASGLVRQGAHQPQHF. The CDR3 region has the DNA TGTGCTAGTGGTTTGGTACGGCAGGGGGCCCATCAGCCCCAGCATTTT.

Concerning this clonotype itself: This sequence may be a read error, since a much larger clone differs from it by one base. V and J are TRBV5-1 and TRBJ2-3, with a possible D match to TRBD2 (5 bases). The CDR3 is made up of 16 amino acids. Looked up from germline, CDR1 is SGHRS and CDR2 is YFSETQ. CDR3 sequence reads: CTSSLDVSVGADTQYF. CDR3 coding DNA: TGCACCAGCAGCTTGGACGTCTCCGTCGGGGCAGATACGCAGTATTTT.

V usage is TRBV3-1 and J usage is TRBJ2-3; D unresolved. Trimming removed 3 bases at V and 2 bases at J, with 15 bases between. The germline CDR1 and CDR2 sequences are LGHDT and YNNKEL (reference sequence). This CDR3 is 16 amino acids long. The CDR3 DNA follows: TGTGCCAGCAGCCAGGTTGACGGGTACTCCACAGATACGCAGTATTTT. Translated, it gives CASSQVDGYSTDTQYF.

Written as DNA, the CDR3 is TGTGCCAGCAGCTTCCGGGACGTTGGGGAAGCTTTCTTT. This gives the protein CASSFRDVGEAFF. This rearrangement joins TRBV7-9 to TRBJ1-1, with D possibly matching TRBD1 (5 bases). Trimming removed 3 bases at V and 8 bases at J, with 13 bases between. CDR1 and CDR2 from the germline V gene are SEHNR and FQNEAQ (reference sequence). There are 13 residues in the CDR3.

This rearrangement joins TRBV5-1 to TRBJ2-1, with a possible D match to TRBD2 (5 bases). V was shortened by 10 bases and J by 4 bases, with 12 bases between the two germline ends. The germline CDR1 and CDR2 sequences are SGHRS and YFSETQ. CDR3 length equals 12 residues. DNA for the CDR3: TGCGCCCCCTCGCGGAGGTACAATGAGCAGTTCTTC. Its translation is CAPSRRYNEQFF.

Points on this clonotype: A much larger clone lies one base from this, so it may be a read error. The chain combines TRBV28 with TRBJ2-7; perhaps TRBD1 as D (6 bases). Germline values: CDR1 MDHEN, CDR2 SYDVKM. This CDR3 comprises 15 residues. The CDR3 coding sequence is TGTGTCAGCAGCCCCGGGACACAGAGCTCCTACGAGCAGTACTTC. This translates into CVSSPGTQSSYEQYF.